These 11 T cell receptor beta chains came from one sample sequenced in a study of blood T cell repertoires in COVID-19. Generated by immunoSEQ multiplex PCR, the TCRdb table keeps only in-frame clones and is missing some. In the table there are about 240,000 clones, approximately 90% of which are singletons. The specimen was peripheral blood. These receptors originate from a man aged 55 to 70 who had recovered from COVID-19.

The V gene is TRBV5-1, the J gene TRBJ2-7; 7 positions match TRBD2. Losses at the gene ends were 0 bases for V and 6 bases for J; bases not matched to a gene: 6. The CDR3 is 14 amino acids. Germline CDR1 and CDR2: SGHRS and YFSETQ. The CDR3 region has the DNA TGCGCCAGCAGCTTGGAGCGTGGGAGGGGCGAGCAGTACTTC. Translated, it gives CASSLERGRGEQYF.

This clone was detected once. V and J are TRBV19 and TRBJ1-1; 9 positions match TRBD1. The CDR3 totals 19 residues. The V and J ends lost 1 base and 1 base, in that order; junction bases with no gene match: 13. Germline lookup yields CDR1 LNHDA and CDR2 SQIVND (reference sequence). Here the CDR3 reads CASSIALIRTGAKNTEAFF. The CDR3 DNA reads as TGTGCCAGTAGTATAGCCCTGATTCGGACAGGGGCCAAGAACACTGAAGCTTTCTTT.

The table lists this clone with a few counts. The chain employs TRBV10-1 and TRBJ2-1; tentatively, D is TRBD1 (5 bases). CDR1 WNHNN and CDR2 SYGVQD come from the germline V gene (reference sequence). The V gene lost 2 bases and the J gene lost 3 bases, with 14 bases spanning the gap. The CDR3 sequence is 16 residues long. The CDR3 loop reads CASSEDSPLNYNEQFF. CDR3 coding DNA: TGCGCCAGCAGTGAGGACAGCCCACTCAACTACAATGAGCAGTTCTTC.

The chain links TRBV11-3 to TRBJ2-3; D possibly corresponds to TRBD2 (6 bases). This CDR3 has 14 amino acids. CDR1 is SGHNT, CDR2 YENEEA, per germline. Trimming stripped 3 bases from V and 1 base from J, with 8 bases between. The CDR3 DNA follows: TGTGCCAGCAGCTTCTCGGGGGGCACAGATACGCAGTATTTT. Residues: CASSFSGGTDTQYF.

CDR3 DNA: TGTGCCAGCAGCCCCCGGACTACGGATGGCTACACCTTC. Protein product: CASSPRTTDGYTF. The gene calls are TRBV4-2 and TRBJ1-2; D gene uncertain. Germline V gene lookup returns CDR1 LGHNA and CDR2 YNFKEQ. This CDR3 spans 13 amino acids. V lost 4 bases, J lost 6 bases, and 12 bases lay in between.

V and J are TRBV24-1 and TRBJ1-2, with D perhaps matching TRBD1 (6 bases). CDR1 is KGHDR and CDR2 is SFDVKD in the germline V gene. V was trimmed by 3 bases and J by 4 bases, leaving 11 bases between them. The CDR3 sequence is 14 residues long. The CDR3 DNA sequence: TGTGCCACCAGTGATGGAGGACAGCTCTATGGCTACACCTTC. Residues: CATSDGGQLYGYTF.

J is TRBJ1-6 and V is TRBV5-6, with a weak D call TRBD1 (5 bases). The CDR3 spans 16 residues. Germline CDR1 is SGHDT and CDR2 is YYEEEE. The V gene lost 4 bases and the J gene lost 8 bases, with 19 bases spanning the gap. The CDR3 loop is CASSQPGHTIDSPLHF. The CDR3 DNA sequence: TGTGCCAGCAGCCAACCTGGACACACGATCGATTCACCCCTCCACTTT.

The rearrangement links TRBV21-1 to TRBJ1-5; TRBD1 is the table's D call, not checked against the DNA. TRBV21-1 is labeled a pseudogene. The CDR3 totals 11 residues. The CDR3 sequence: CATQGGQPQHF. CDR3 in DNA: TGTGCCACCCAGGGGGGTCAGCCCCAGCATTTT.

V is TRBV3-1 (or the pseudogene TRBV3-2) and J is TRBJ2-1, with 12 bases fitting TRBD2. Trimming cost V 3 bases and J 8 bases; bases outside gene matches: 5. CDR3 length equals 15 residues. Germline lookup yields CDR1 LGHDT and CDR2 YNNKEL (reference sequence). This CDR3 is CASSHLAGGRDEQFF. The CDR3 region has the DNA TGTGCCAGCAGCCATCTAGCGGGGGGGCGAGATGAGCAGTTCTTC.

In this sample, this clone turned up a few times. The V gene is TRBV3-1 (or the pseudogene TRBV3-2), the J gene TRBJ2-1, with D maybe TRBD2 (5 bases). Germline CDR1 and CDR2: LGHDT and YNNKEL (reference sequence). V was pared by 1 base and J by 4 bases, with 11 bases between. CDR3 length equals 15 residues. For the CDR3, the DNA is TGTGCCAGCAGCCAAGGGACTCCCCTTTACAATGAGCAGTTCTTC. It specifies CASSQGTPLYNEQFF.

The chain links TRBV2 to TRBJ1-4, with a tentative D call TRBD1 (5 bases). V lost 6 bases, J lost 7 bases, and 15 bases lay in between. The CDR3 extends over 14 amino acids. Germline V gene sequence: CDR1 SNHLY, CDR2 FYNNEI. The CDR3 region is CASSLQLTGEKLFF. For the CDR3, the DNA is TGTGCCAGCAGCTTACAGCTTACAGGTGAAAAACTGTTTTTT.